Here is one T cell receptor beta chain with its context. Its cognate antigen is unknown. Clones were read by immunoSEQ multiplex PCR, and TCRdb kept only the in-frame ones, dropping some. The sample lists over 90,000 clones, roughly 92% occurring once. The germline CDR1 and CDR2 sequences are MNHEY and SVGEGT. Trimming stripped 5 bases from V and 3 bases from J, with 6 bases between. The CDR3 has 12 amino acids. These data originate in a study of T cell responses to AZD1222 COVID-19 vaccine. Study-level points and caveats: Spike-specific TCR breadth and depth were elevated following two AZD1222 doses. There were mostly white British donors and more females than males, and clonal diversity was possibly underestimated. Nearly half of unique spike-specific TCRs reportedly avoided B.1.351 and B.1.1.7 mutated regions. Repertoires were sampled only after the peak T cell response.

The chain has TRBV6-2 or TRBV6-3 and TRBJ2-3; no firm D call. The sequence derives from an adult who received the AZD1222 COVID-19 vaccine. The sample in question was peripheral blood, obtained 28 days after the second AZD1222 dose. CDR3 protein: CASSATTDTQYF. The CDR3 nucleotides read TGTGCCAGCAGTGCGACAACAGATACGCAGTATTTT.